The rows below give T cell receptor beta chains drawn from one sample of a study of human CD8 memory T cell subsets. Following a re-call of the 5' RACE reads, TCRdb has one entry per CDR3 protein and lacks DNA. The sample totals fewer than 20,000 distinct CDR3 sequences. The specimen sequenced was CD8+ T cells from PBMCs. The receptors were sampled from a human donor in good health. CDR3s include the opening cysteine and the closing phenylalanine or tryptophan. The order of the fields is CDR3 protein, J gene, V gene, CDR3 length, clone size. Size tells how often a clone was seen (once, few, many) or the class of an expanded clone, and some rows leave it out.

CDR3: CSVEDNVEGLNEQFF
J: TRBJ2-1
V: TRBV29-1
length: 15
size: medium-sized

CDR3: CASSPPDRDQETQYF
J: TRBJ2-5
V: TRBV7-9
length: 15
size: .

CDR3: CASSFNSNQPQHF
J: TRBJ1-5
V: TRBV6-5
length: 13
size: .

CDR3: CASTGLAGVLETQYF
J: TRBJ2-5
V: TRBV2
length: 15
size: .

CDR3: CAISGEGGYTEAFF
J: TRBJ1-1
V: TRBV10-3
length: 14
size: .

CDR3: CASSQWSSGNTIYF
J: TRBJ1-3
V: TRBV3-1
length: 14
size: .

CDR3: CASSGIGTEAFF
J: TRBJ1-1
V: TRBV6-1
length: 12
size: .

CDR3: CASSVDEGKSDTQYF
J: TRBJ2-3
V: TRBV9
length: 15
size: .

CDR3: CASGAYNEQFF
J: TRBJ2-1
V: TRBV28
length: 11
size: medium-sized

CDR3: CATSGTGGQEQYF
J: TRBJ2-7
V: TRBV24-1
length: 13
size: .

CDR3: CASSPDNLIEAFF
J: TRBJ1-1
V: TRBV6-2/TRBV6-3
length: 13
size: .

CDR3: CSVVTGDSYEQYF
J: TRBJ2-7
V: TRBV29-1
length: 13
size: .

CDR3: CASSGGTGLPYEQYF
J: TRBJ2-7
V: TRBV28
length: 15
size: .

CDR3: CSVEDLTGYTF
J: TRBJ1-2
V: TRBV29-1
length: 11
size: .

CDR3: CASSPRDREVTEAFF
J: TRBJ1-1
V: TRBV5-1
length: 15
size: .

CDR3: CASSSHRAYEQYF
J: TRBJ2-7
V: TRBV12-3/TRBV12-4
length: 13
size: .

CDR3: CSARDLTSGGDEQYF
J: TRBJ2-7
V: TRBV20-1
length: 15
size: .

CDR3: CASSPPRGSSYNEQFF
J: TRBJ2-1
V: TRBV7-8
length: 16
size: .

CDR3: CASSFTPDRGHSNQPQHF
J: TRBJ1-5
V: TRBV28
length: 18
size: .

CDR3: CASSLTGGDHYGYTF
J: TRBJ1-2
V: TRBV6-6
length: 15
size: .

CDR3: CASSSTGRGETQYF
J: TRBJ2-5
V: TRBV5-5
length: 14
size: .

CDR3: CASSQGIYNQPQHF
J: TRBJ1-5
V: TRBV4-1
length: 14
size: .

CDR3: CASSLALLIWDEQFF
J: TRBJ2-1
V: TRBV7-8
length: 15
size: .

CDR3: CASSFPGQGTTNEKLFF
J: TRBJ1-4
V: TRBV28
length: 17
size: .

CDR3: CASSINRRGPKYF
J: TRBJ2-3
V: TRBV19
length: 13
size: .

CDR3: CASRFGTSGGAQETQYF
J: TRBJ2-5
V: TRBV6-5
length: 17
size: .

CDR3: CASSFQGTGVWEYF
J: TRBJ2-7
V: TRBV28
length: 14
size: .

CDR3: CASSYFKQGLHEKLFF
J: TRBJ1-4
V: TRBV6-5
length: 16
size: .

CDR3: CASSFEGGPGELFF
J: TRBJ2-2
V: TRBV28
length: 14
size: .

CDR3: CASSTTGPEAFF
J: TRBJ1-1
V: TRBV12-3/TRBV12-4
length: 12
size: .

CDR3: CASDNRAAGEAFF
J: TRBJ1-1
V: TRBV19
length: 13
size: .

CDR3: CSARDASGGSRETQYF
J: TRBJ2-5
V: TRBV20-1
length: 16
size: .

CDR3: CASRLTSGTYEQYF
J: TRBJ2-7
V: TRBV28
length: 14
size: .

CDR3: CASRLNTGELFF
J: TRBJ2-2
V: TRBV5-1
length: 12
size: .

CDR3: CASSLDQGYTDTQYF
J: TRBJ2-3
V: TRBV7-9
length: 15
size: .

CDR3: CASSSPGQGTQETQYF
J: TRBJ2-5
V: TRBV5-1
length: 16
size: .